The 23 T cell receptor beta chains listed next were all sequenced from one sample in a study of identical twins. TCRdb recomputed calls from the 5' RACE reads with MiXCR, one row per CDR3 protein. The sample has under 300,000 distinct CDR3 sequences, around 8.3% seen once. These sequences were also reported in another study, on yellow fever vaccine responses in identical twins.

Source material: CD8+ T cells sorted from blood. These TCRs come from a woman under 30 in good health.

This clonotype was recorded at least ten times. The chain links TRBV7-9 to TRBJ2-7; 10 bases map to TRBD1. J lost 0 bases, V lost 5 bases, and 4 bases had no gene match. Germline V gene lookup returns CDR1 SEHNR and CDR2 FQNEAQ (reference sequence). The CDR3 contains 15 residues. The CDR3 region is CASSDGTGVSYEQYF. The CDR3 DNA reads TGTGCCAGCAGCGACGGGACAGGGGTCTCCTACGAGCAGTACTTC.

The chain is built from TRBV24-1 and TRBJ2-7; 8 bases are a match to TRBD1. V lost 4 bases to trimming and J lost 0 bases; unmatched junction nucleotides: 7. CDR1 KGHDR and CDR2 SFDVKD come from the germline V gene. The CDR3 has 16 residues. Written as DNA, the CDR3 is TGTGCCACCAGTGACACCGGGACAGGTAACTCCTACGAGCAGTACTTC. Its translation: CATSDTGTGNSYEQYF.

This clonotype was seen at least ten times. The chain is built from TRBV6-2 or TRBV6-3 and TRBJ2-5; maybe TRBD1 (7 bases). The V end lost 10 bases, the J end lost 3 bases, and 30 bases lay between the germline ends. The CDR3 totals 18 residues. CDR1 is MNHEY and CDR2 is SVGEGT in the germline V gene. CDR3: CATPLIIDGGQTEETQYF. The CDR3 DNA sequence: TGTGCCACTCCGCTAATAATAGACGGGGGACAGACAGAAGAGACCCAGTACTTC.

This clonotype was picked up a small number of times. This sequence joins TRBV20-1 and TRBJ2-1, with a possible D match to TRBD2 (5 bases). This CDR3 is built from 16 residues. With 2 bases removed from V and 0 bases from J, the gap between germline ends came to 14 bases. Germline assignment: CDR1 DFQATT and CDR2 SNEGSKA (reference sequence). DNA for the CDR3: TGCAGTGCTAGACTTAGCGACCCCAGCTCCTACAATGAGCAGTTCTTC. It encodes CSARLSDPSSYNEQFF.

V usage is TRBV4-1 and J usage is TRBJ2-7; tentatively, D is TRBD2 (5 bases). From germline, CDR1 is MGHRA and CDR2 YSYEKL. Deletions cut 5 bases from V and 7 bases from J, with 18 bases between. This CDR3 is built from 14 residues. In DNA form, the CDR3 reads TGCGCCAGCAGCGACGAACCTAGCTTGGGAGAGCAGTACTTC. Protein sequence: CASSDEPSLGEQYF.

This clonotype was seen a few times. V and J are TRBV7-9 and TRBJ1-1; the D gene is possibly TRBD1 (6 bases). Germline CDR1 and CDR2: SEHNR and FQNEAQ (reference sequence). CDR3 length: 14 residues. The V gene lost 2 bases and the J gene lost 2 bases, with 9 bases spanning the gap. CDR3 DNA: TGTGCCAGCAGCTTAAAGGGGGGAAACACTGAAGCTTTCTTT. The encoded protein is CASSLKGGNTEAFF.

This clonotype was counted ten times or more. This chain joins TRBV20-1 and TRBJ2-7; TRBD2 matches at 12 bases. Losses at the gene ends were 0 bases for V and 5 bases for J; bases not matched to a gene: 2. Germline V gene lookup returns CDR1 DFQATT and CDR2 SNEGSKA (reference sequence). The CDR3 runs 14 residues. CDR3 amino acids: CSARDRTSGDEQYF. Written as DNA, the CDR3 is TGCAGTGCTAGAGATAGGACTAGCGGGGACGAGCAGTACTTC.

The J gene is TRBJ2-7, the V gene TRBV6-1; D uncertain. V was clipped by 8 bases and J by 2 bases, with 13 bases between them. The germline gives CDR1 MNHNS, CDR2 SASEGT. CDR3 length equals 13 residues. The CDR3: CASRGQAPYEQYF. The CDR3 DNA follows: TGTGCCAGCCGAGGCCAGGCTCCCTACGAGCAGTACTTC.

This clonotype has a handful of counts. This chain connects TRBV7-9 to TRBJ2-5, with 10 bases fitting TRBD1. The ends lost 4 bases at V and 2 bases at J; junction bases unmatched: 4. Germline CDR1 SEHNR, CDR2 FQNEAQ (reference sequence). The CDR3 spans 15 residues. Here the CDR3 DNA reads TGTGCCAGCAGCTCCCGGGACAGGGGACAAGAGACCCAGTACTTC. This encodes CASSSRDRGQETQYF.

The sample holds a few counts of this clonotype. The chain combines TRBV7-9 with TRBJ1-2; 9 bases are shared with TRBD1. This CDR3 has 17 amino acids. V was pared by 4 bases and J by 3 bases, with 12 bases of the junction left unmatched. Germline lookup yields CDR1 SEHNR and CDR2 FQNEAQ (reference sequence). The chain's CDR3 is CASSSSGGDRVYYGYTF. In DNA, the CDR3 is TGTGCCAGCAGCTCGAGCGGAGGGGACAGGGTTTACTATGGCTACACCTTC. The variable domain in full, completed from reference TRBV7-9 and TRBJ1-2, reads DTGVSQNPRHKITKRGQNVTFRCDPISEHNRLYWYRQTLGQGPEFLTYFQNEAQLEKSRLLSDRFSAERPKGSFSTLEIQRTEQGDSAMYLCASSSSGGDRVYYGYTFGSGTRLTVV.

The table lists this clonotype with a few counts. Possible read error: a much larger clone is one base away. The chain recombines TRBV2 with TRBJ2-7; 12 bases are shared with TRBD2. Germline CDR1 reads SNHLY; CDR2 reads FYNNEI. This CDR3 has 14 residues. With V trimmed by 6 bases and J by 4 bases, 4 bases remained unmatched. The DNA of the CDR3 is TGTGCCAGCAGCTTGACTAGCGGGAGTTACGAGCAGTACTTC. Protein: CASSLTSGSYEQYF.

There are many counts of this clonotype. The V and J genes are TRBV6-2 or TRBV6-3 and TRBJ2-1; 10 nucleotides align to TRBD2. This CDR3 region has 13 residues. Looked up from germline, CDR1 is MNHEY and CDR2 is SVGEGT. The V segment lost 6 bases and the J segment 9 bases; nucleotides outside the gene matches: 5. The CDR3 nucleotides are TGTGCCAGCAGCTTAGCGGGAGGTGGTGAGCAGTTCTTC. This codes for CASSLAGGGEQFF.

This clonotype was detected only a few times. The chain carries TRBV20-1 and TRBJ2-4; D unresolved. V dropped 0 bases and J dropped 8 bases, with 11 bases sitting between them. The germline gives CDR1 DFQATT, CDR2 SNEGSKA (reference sequence). This CDR3 spans 13 amino acids. The CDR3, as DNA: TGCAGTGCTAGAGACCCCGCCGCGGACATTCAGTACTTC. This gives the protein CSARDPAADIQYF.

This clonotype was observed many times. The chain carries TRBV4-1 and TRBJ2-7; the D is unclear. This CDR3 has 12 amino acids. Per the germline V gene, CDR1 is MGHRA and CDR2 is YSYEKL. V was cut by 1 base and J by 2 bases, with 3 bases left in between. The CDR3 DNA reads TGCGCCAGCAGCCAAGGCCCCTACGAGCAGTACTTC. This sequence encodes CASSQGPYEQYF.

This clonotype has at least ten counts. The chain recombines TRBV27 with TRBJ1-2; TRBD1 agrees at 11 bases. Trimming cost V 5 bases and J 4 bases; bases outside gene matches: 9. The CDR3 spans 16 residues. Germline values: CDR1 MNHEY, CDR2 SMNVEV (reference sequence). DNA for the CDR3: TGTGCCAGCAGTGGGACAGGGGGGTTCCTAGGCTATGGCTACACCTTC. Translation: CASSGTGGFLGYGYTF.

This clonotype has at least ten counts. The chain is built from TRBV14 and TRBJ2-7; no clear D gene. Germline CDR1 is SGHDN and CDR2 is FVKESK. Trimming removed 0 bases from V and 0 bases from J, with 9 bases in between. The CDR3 loop spans 15 amino acids. The CDR3 nucleotides read TGTGCCAGCAGCCAAGAGGGGTCCAACTCCTACGAGCAGTACTTC. This codes for CASSQEGSNSYEQYF.

The table lists this clonotype with many counts. The rearrangement uses TRBV12-3 or TRBV12-4 and TRBJ2-2, with a weak D call TRBD2 (6 bases). This CDR3 comprises 13 residues. Trimming took 3 bases from V and 7 from J, leaving 9 bases between them. As DNA, the CDR3 is TGTGCCAGCAGTTTGTCCGGGGGCGGGGAGCTGTTTTTT. Residues: CASSLSGGGELFF.

This clonotype was seen a few times. The V call is TRBV14, the J call TRBJ1-1; D uncertain. CDR1 is SGHDN and CDR2 is FVKESK in the germline V gene. The ends were cut back, 0 bases at V and 1 base at J, with 12 bases in the middle. The CDR3 is 16 amino acids. CDR3 region: CASSQDWAGENTEAFF. In DNA, the CDR3 is TGTGCCAGCAGCCAAGATTGGGCAGGAGAGAACACTGAAGCTTTCTTT.

This chain links TRBV7-9 with TRBJ2-5; 7 bases align to TRBD2. Germline loops: CDR1 SEHNR, CDR2 FQNEAQ (reference sequence). The CDR3 spans 15 residues. Unmatched junction bases numbered 6, after V lost 0 bases and J lost 5 bases. CDR3 protein: CASSLAGGGWETQYF. The CDR3 nucleotides are TGTGCCAGCAGCTTAGCCGGCGGGGGATGGGAGACCCAGTACTTC.

This clonotype came up many times. The chain joins TRBV7-8 to TRBJ2-7; 8 positions match TRBD1. Losses at the gene ends were 1 base for V and 2 bases for J; bases not matched to a gene: 7. The CDR3 runs to 16 residues. Looked up from germline, CDR1 is SGHVS and CDR2 is FQNEAQ. In nucleotides, the CDR3 is TGTGCCAGCAGCTTAGGTTACAGGGGGTTAACCTACGAGCAGTACTTC. This codes for CASSLGYRGLTYEQYF.

This clonotype was observed a handful of times. The CDR3: CASSSENGTHTTDTQYF. The DNA of the CDR3 is TGTGCCAGCAGCTCCGAAAACGGGACGCATACAACAGATACGCAGTATTTT. The chain links TRBV7-8 to TRBJ2-3, with D perhaps given as TRBD1 or TRBD2 (5 bases each). The CDR3 runs to 17 residues. V dropped 4 bases and J dropped 3 bases, with 20 bases sitting between them. Looked up from germline, CDR1 is SGHVS and CDR2 is FQNEAQ.

This clonotype was seen at least ten times. The chain employs TRBV6-5 and TRBJ2-1; perhaps TRBD2 as D (5 bases). Trimming removed 4 bases at V and 4 bases at J, with 11 bases between. CDR1 is MNHEY and CDR2 is SVGAGI in the germline V gene. The CDR3 spans 14 residues. The CDR3 DNA follows: TGTGCCAGCAGTTTAATGGGAGAGTACAATGAGCAGTTCTTC. It translates to CASSLMGEYNEQFF.

This chain connects TRBV6-4 to TRBJ2-2, with 8 positions matching TRBD1. The CDR3 length is 15 residues. Germline V gives CDR1 MRHNA, CDR2 SNTAGT. V gave up 5 bases and J gave up 1 base; unmatched junction bases: 3. In nucleotides, the CDR3 is TGTGCCAGCAGTCCGGGACAGGTGAACACCGGGGAGCTGTTTTTT. It is translated as CASSPGQVNTGELFF.